The present entry profiles one T cell receptor beta chain with its context. A much larger clone lies one base from this, so it may be a read error. TCRdb reanalysed the 5' RACE reads using MiXCR and keeps one entry per CDR3 protein. The table shows tens of thousands of distinct CDR3 sequences, with about 28% occurring only once. Naive CD4+ T cells were purified with Tregs depleted by CD25. Germline V gene lookup returns CDR1 MNHNY and CDR2 SVGAGI (reference sequence). Trimming removed 4 bases from V and 8 bases from J; junction bases left unmatched: 9. This CDR3 spans 14 amino acids. This rearrangement joins TRBV6-6 to TRBJ1-2; 8 positions match TRBD1. This TCR came from a female donor with breast cancer. The sequenced material came from naive CD4+ T cells sorted from blood. The subset is: naive CD4+ T cells, CD4+CD45RA+CD25-. The CDR3 sequence is CASSLTRGPGGYTF. The DNA for the CDR3 is TGTGCCAGCAGTTTGACCAGGGGGCCAGGGGGCTACACCTTC.